Shown below are 21 T cell receptor beta chains from a single sample sequenced in a study of PD-1 blockade in classical Hodgkin lymphoma. In every patient, relapse followed autologous stem cell transplantation, while exposure to brentuximab vedotin differed. Sequenced by immunoSEQ multiplex PCR; TCRdb stores in-frame clones only, minus some. The repertoire holds approximately 99,000 clones, 81% seen once, with roughly 16% in the top ten. Sequencing was performed on peripheral blood mononuclear cells (PBMCs), taken before the second cycle of nivolumab. Receptors originate from a human donor with classical Hodgkin lymphoma.

The chain couples TRBV30 to TRBJ2-7; 8 positions match TRBD2. This CDR3 has 12 residues. V lost 2 bases and J lost 4; bases outside the gene matches: 1. Germline V gene data show CDR1 as GTSNPN and CDR2 as SVGIG (reference sequence). In DNA, the CDR3 is TGTGCCTGGAGTCGCGGGGGGTACGAGCAGTACTTC. Translating it yields CAWSRGGYEQYF.

The V gene is TRBV11-1, the J gene TRBJ2-1, with 11 bases identical to TRBD2. The CDR3 loop spans 16 amino acids. With V trimmed by 4 bases and J by 6 bases, 8 bases remained unmatched. CDR1 is SGHAT, CDR2 FQDESV, per germline (reference sequence). The CDR3 DNA reads as TGTGCCAGCAGCTCAAGAGGGACTAGCGGATCCAATGAGCAGTTCTTC. Amino acids: CASSSRGTSGSNEQFF.

The chain is built from TRBV7-2 and TRBJ2-7; D perhaps matches TRBD2 (6 bases). Germline CDR1 and CDR2: SGHTA and FQGNSA. The V end lost 1 base, the J end lost 5 bases, and 15 bases lay between the germline ends. CDR3 length: 15 residues. The CDR3 spells CASSLGAGLGDEQYF. As DNA, the CDR3 is TGTGCCAGCAGCTTAGGGGCGGGACTGGGGGACGAGCAGTACTTC. The whole variable domain, remainder taken from reference TRBV7-2 and TRBJ2-7, is GAGVSQSPSNKVTEKGKDVELRCDPISGHTALYWYRQSLGQGLEFLIYFQGNSAPDKSGLPSDRFSAERTGGSVSTLTIQRTQQEDSAVYLCASSLGAGLGDEQYFGPGTRLTVT.

For the CDR3, the DNA is TGCGCCAGCAGCCAAGTGCAGGGGGCAATACAAGAGACCCAGTACTTC. Encoded protein: CASSQVQGAIQETQYF. J is TRBJ2-5 and V is TRBV4-1, with 8 bases matching TRBD1. Germline CDR1 reads MGHRA; CDR2 reads YSYEKL. V was clipped by 1 base and J by 2 bases; unmatched bases: 6. This CDR3 spans 16 amino acids.

The V call is TRBV6-5, the J call TRBJ2-1; TRBD2 is a possible D gene (6 bases). CDR1 is MNHEY and CDR2 is SVGAGI in the germline V gene. V was cut by 4 bases and J by 2 bases, with 12 bases left in between. This CDR3 comprises 15 residues. This CDR3 is CASSSMRGAYNEQFF. The DNA of the CDR3 is TGTGCCAGCAGTTCAATGCGGGGCGCCTACAATGAGCAGTTCTTC.

The gene calls are TRBV18 and TRBJ2-5, with D maybe TRBD2 (6 bases). Germline V lookup: CDR1 KGHSH, CDR2 LQKENI. CDR3 length: 14 residues. Between the trimmed V and J ends, which lost 3 bases and 4 bases, there was a span of 12 bases. The CDR3 DNA follows: TGTGCCAGCTCACCGGGGCAGGGAGGAGAGACCCAGTACTTC. Amino acid sequence: CASSPGQGGETQYF.

The chain links TRBV5-1 to TRBJ1-3; D gene unclear. Trimming removed 4 bases at V and 4 bases at J, with 9 bases between. CDR1 and CDR2 from the germline V gene are SGHRS and YFSETQ. The CDR3 runs to 13 residues. Written as DNA, the CDR3 is TGCGCCAGCAGCCCCGCCGGGGGAAACACCATATATTTT. This codes for CASSPAGGNTIYF.

The CDR3 spells CASSPRSMGVHEQYF. The CDR3 bases are TGTGCCAGCTCACCACGGTCGATGGGCGTCCACGAGCAGTACTTC. This chain joins TRBV18 and TRBJ2-7; no reliable D call. The V end lost 1 base, the J end lost 5 bases, and 15 bases lay between the germline ends. In germline, CDR1 is KGHSH, CDR2 LQKENI. The CDR3 loop spans 15 amino acids.

V and J are TRBV5-1 and TRBJ2-7, with a weak D call TRBD1 (6 bases). The V end was cut by 4 bases, the J end by 2 bases, with 13 bases between. This CDR3 contains 14 residues. From germline, CDR1 is SGHRS and CDR2 YFSETQ. Written as DNA, the CDR3 is TGCGCCAGCAGCGCCCTTCAGGGGCCCTACGAGCAGTACTTC. Its translation is CASSALQGPYEQYF.

The V and J genes are TRBV5-4 and TRBJ1-1; the D gene is possibly TRBD1 (6 bases). In germline, CDR1 is SGHNT, CDR2 YYREEE (reference sequence). Trimming shortened V by 0 bases and J by 0 bases, and 18 bases separated the two germline ends. The CDR3 runs 18 residues. The CDR3 loop is CASSLAGGAAYLNTEAFF. The CDR3 DNA follows: TGTGCCAGCAGCTTGGCCGGGGGGGCGGCCTACTTGAACACTGAAGCTTTCTTT. Filled out from reference TRBV5-4 and TRBJ1-1, the complete variable domain reads ETGVTQSPTHLIKTRGQQVTLRCSSQSGHNTVSWYQQALGQGPQFIFQYYREEENGRGNFPPRFSGLQFPNYSSELNVNALELDDSALYLCASSLAGGAAYLNTEAFFGQGTRLTVV.

As to this clone: Distinct nucleotide sequences in the sample also encode this CDR3. The CDR3 loop reads CASSGGTGYEQYF. The CDR3 nucleotides read TGTGCCAGCAGCGGCGGGACAGGGTACGAGCAGTACTTC. This chain uses TRBV5-5 with TRBJ2-7; 9 positions match TRBD1. The CDR3 length is 13 residues. The germline gives CDR1 SGHKS, CDR2 YYEKEE (reference sequence). J lost 4 bases, V lost 4 bases, and 3 bases had no gene match.

For the CDR3, the DNA is TGTGCCAGCAGTTACGGGGGGGGAGTGAATACGCAGTATTTT. It yields the protein CASSYGGGVNTQYF. The rearrangement joins TRBV6-5 to TRBJ2-3, with 7 bases fitting TRBD2. CDR1 and CDR2 (germline): MNHEY, SVGAGI. V was clipped by 2 bases and J by 7 bases; unmatched bases: 6. The CDR3 extends over 14 amino acids.

The V call is TRBV30, the J call TRBJ2-7; D perhaps matches TRBD2 (5 bases). The CDR3 has 13 amino acids. With 0 bases removed from V and 11 bases from J, the gap between germline ends came to 17 bases. Germline lookup yields CDR1 GTSNPN and CDR2 SVGIG (reference sequence). The CDR3 is CAWSVQVGLGEYF. DNA for the CDR3: TGTGCCTGGAGTGTACAAGTCGGGCTCGGGGAGTACTTC.

The chain carries TRBV4-1 and TRBJ2-6; TRBD2 might be the D (6 bases). Germline V gene data show CDR1 as MGHRA and CDR2 as YSYEKL. V was cut by 4 bases and J by 2 bases, with 21 bases left in between. The CDR3 runs to 19 residues. CDR3 sequence: CASSLYGTDQMAGANVLTF. The CDR3 DNA is TGCGCCAGCAGCCTTTACGGGACTGATCAAATGGCTGGGGCCAACGTCCTGACTTTC.

The table lists this clone with a count of one. The gene calls are TRBV19 and TRBJ2-1; no firm D call. The CDR3 spans 14 residues. The germline V and J ends were trimmed by 8 bases and 7 bases, with 18 bases remaining between them. The germline V gene encodes CDR1 LNHDA and CDR2 SQIVND (reference sequence). Here the CDR3 DNA reads TGTGCCAGTTCGGCGGACCTCGTAATAAATGAGCAGTTCTTC. It encodes CASSADLVINEQFF. The full variable domain, its missing parts supplied by reference TRBV19 and TRBJ2-1, is DGGITQSPKYLFRKEGQNVTLSCEQNLNHDAMYWYRQDPGQGLRLIYYSQIVNDFQKGDIAEGYSVSREKKESFPLTVTSAQKNPTAFYLCASSADLVINEQFFGPGTRLTVL.

The chain employs TRBV19 and TRBJ2-5; perhaps TRBD2 as D (6 bases). The CDR3 spans 11 residues. CDR1 is LNHDA, CDR2 SQIVND, per germline (reference sequence). V was pared by 8 bases and J by 5 bases, with 9 bases between. In DNA form, the CDR3 reads TGTGCCAGTCGGGGGATGGAGACCCAGTACTTC. Its translation is CASRGMETQYF. The variable domain in full, with the rest retrieved from reference TRBV19 and TRBJ2-5, is DGGITQSPKYLFRKEGQNVTLSCEQNLNHDAMYWYRQDPGQGLRLIYYSQIVNDFQKGDIAEGYSVSREKKESFPLTVTSAQKNPTAFYLCASRGMETQYFGPGTRLLVL.

This clone was found a few times. The genes are TRBV19 and TRBJ2-7; 9 bases line up with TRBD1. From germline, CDR1 is LNHDA and CDR2 SQIVND (reference sequence). This CDR3 has 14 amino acids. Trimming removed 4 bases from V and 5 bases from J; junction bases left unmatched: 6. CDR3 DNA sequence: TGTGCCAGTAGTACCGGGACAGGGACCCACGAGCAGTACTTC. Translated, it gives CASSTGTGTHEQYF. The full variable domain, rest sourced from reference TRBV19 and TRBJ2-7, is DGGITQSPKYLFRKEGQNVTLSCEQNLNHDAMYWYRQDPGQGLRLIYYSQIVNDFQKGDIAEGYSVSREKKESFPLTVTSAQKNPTAFYLCASSTGTGTHEQYFGPGTRLTVT.

V is TRBV2 and J is TRBJ2-2, with 8 bases fitting TRBD1. V lost 5 bases to trimming and J lost 5 bases; unmatched junction nucleotides: 7. Germline CDR1 SNHLY, CDR2 FYNNEI. The CDR3 extends over 15 amino acids. This CDR3 is CASSTRTGRTGELFF. The CDR3 coding sequence is TGTGCCAGCAGTACTAGGACAGGGAGAACCGGGGAGCTGTTTTTT.

J is TRBJ1-4 and V is TRBV25-1, with D unclear. The CDR3 is 13 residues long. Germline V gives CDR1 MGHDK, CDR2 SYGVNS. With 6 bases removed from V and 6 bases from J, the gap between germline ends came to 11 bases. Here the CDR3 DNA reads TGTGCCAGCAGAGGAAGAGCGGATGAAAAACTGTTTTTT. Its translation: CASRGRADEKLFF.

The gene calls are TRBV2 and TRBJ2-3; unclear D gene. The CDR3 spans 15 residues. Trimming shortened V by 7 bases and J by 3 bases, and 17 bases separated the two germline ends. Germline V lookup: CDR1 SNHLY, CDR2 FYNNEI. CDR3 bases: TGTGCCAGCAATCGGCCGGAGAGAGCAACAGATACGCAGTATTTT. Amino acids: CASNRPERATDTQYF.

The rearrangement uses TRBV19 and TRBJ2-4; D is uncertain. Trimming stripped 4 bases from V and 9 bases from J, with 7 bases between. Looked up from germline, CDR1 is LNHDA and CDR2 is SQIVND (reference sequence). The CDR3 totals 11 residues. CDR3: CASSTGRIQYF. CDR3 coding DNA: TGTGCCAGTAGTACTGGGCGCATTCAGTACTTC.